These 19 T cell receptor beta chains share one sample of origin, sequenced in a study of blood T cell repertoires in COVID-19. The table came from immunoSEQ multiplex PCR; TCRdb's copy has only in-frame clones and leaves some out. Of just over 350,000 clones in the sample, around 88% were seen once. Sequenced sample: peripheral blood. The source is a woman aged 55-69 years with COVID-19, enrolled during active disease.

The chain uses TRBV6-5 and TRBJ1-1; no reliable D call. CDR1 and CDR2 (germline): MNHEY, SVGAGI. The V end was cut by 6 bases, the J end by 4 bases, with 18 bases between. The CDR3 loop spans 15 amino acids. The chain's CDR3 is CASRALPGGRTEAFF. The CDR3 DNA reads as TGTGCCAGCAGAGCCCTCCCGGGTGGTCGCACTGAAGCTTTCTTT.

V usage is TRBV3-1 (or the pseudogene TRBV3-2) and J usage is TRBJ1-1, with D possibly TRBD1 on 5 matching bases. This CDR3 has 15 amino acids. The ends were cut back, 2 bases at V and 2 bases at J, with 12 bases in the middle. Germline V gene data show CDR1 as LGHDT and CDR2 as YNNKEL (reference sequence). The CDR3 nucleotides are TGTGCCAGCAGCCAATACTCGACAGCCAACACTGAAGCTTTCTTT. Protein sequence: CASSQYSTANTEAFF.

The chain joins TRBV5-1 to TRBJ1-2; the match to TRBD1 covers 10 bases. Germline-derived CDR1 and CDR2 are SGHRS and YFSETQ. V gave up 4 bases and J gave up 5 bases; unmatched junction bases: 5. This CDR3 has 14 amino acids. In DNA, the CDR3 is TGCGCCAGCAGCCGACAGGGGGCGTCTTATGGCTACACCTTC. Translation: CASSRQGASYGYTF.

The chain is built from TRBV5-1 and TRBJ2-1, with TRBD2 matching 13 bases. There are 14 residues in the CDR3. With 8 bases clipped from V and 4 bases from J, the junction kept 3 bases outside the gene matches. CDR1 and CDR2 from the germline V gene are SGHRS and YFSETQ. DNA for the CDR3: TGCGCCAGTGGGACTAGCGGGGTTTACAATGAGCAGTTCTTC. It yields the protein CASGTSGVYNEQFF.

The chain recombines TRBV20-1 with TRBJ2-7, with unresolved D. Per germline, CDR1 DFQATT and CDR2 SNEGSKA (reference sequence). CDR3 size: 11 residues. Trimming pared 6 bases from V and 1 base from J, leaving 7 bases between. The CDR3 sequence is CSARLSYEQYF. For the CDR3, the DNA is TGCAGTGCCAGACTTTCCTACGAGCAGTACTTC.

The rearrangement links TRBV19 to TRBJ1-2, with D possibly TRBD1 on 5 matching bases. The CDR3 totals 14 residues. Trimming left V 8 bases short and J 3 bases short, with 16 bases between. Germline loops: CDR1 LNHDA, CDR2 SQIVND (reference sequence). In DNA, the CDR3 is TGTGCCAGTCCGGAGAGCAGGGTTGACTATGGCTACACCTTC. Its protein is CASPESRVDYGYTF.

The CDR3 DNA reads as TGTGCCTGGAGTGTGTCCGGGAGGGTGCAGTACTTC. Translated: CAWSVSGRVQYF. The J gene is TRBJ2-7, the V gene TRBV30, with 8 bases that match TRBD2. V gave up 0 bases and J gave up 9 bases; unmatched junction bases: 4. The CDR3 length is 12 residues. Germline CDR1 reads GTSNPN; CDR2 reads SVGIG (reference sequence).

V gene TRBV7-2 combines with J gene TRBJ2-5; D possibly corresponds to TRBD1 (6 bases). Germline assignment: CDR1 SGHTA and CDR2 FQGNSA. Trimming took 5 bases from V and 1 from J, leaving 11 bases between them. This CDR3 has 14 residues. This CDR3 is CASSRTDPQETQYF. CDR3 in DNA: TGTGCCAGCAGCCGGACAGACCCCCAAGAGACCCAGTACTTC. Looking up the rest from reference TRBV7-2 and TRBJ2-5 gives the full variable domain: GAGVSQSPSNKVTEKGKDVELRCDPISGHTALYWYRQSLGQGLEFLIYFQGNSAPDKSGLPSDRFSAERTGGSVSTLTIQRTQQEDSAVYLCASSRTDPQETQYFGPGTRLLVL.

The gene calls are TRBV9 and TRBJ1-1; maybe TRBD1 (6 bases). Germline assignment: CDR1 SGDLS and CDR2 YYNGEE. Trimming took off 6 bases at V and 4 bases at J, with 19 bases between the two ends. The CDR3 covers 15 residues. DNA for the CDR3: TGTGCCAGCAACCCTGACCCGGGACAACCCACTGAAGCTTTCTTT. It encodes CASNPDPGQPTEAFF. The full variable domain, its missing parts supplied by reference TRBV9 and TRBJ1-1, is DSGVTQTPKHLITATGQRVTLRCSPRSGDLSVYWYQQSLDQGLQFLIQYYNGEERAKGNILERFSAQQFPDLHSELNLSSLELGDSALYFCASNPDPGQPTEAFFGQGTRLTVV.

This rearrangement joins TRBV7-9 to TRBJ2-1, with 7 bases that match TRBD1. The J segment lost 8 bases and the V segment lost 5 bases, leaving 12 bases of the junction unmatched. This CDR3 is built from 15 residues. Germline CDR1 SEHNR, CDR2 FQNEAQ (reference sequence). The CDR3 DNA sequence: TGTGCCAGCAGCCACAGGGGCCCCAATGGGGATGAGCAGTTCTTC. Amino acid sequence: CASSHRGPNGDEQFF.

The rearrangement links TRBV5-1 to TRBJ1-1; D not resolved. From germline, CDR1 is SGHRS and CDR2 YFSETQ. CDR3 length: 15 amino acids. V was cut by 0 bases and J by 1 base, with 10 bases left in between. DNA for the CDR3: TGCGCCAGCAGCTTGGCTATCGGAGGGAACACTGAAGCTTTCTTT. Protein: CASSLAIGGNTEAFF.

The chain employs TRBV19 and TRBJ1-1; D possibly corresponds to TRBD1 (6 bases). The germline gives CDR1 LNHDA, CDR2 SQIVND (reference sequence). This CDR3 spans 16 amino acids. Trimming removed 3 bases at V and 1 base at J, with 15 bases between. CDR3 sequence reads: CASSIGPGQPNTEAFF. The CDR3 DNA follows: TGTGCCAGTAGTATCGGCCCCGGACAGCCGAACACTGAAGCTTTCTTT.

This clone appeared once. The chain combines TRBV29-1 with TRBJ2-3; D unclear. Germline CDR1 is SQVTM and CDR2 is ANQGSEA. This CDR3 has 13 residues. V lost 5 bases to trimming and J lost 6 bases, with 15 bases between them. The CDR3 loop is CSVLVVNSDTQYF. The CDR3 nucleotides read TGCAGCGTTCTAGTCGTGAACTCGGATACGCAGTATTTT.

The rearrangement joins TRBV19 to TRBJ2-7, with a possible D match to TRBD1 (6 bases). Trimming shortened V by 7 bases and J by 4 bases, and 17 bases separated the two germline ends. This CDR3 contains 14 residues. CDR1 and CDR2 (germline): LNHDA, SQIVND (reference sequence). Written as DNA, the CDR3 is TGTGCCAGTAAAAGGGAACAGGGAAGTTACGAGCAGTACTTC. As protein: CASKREQGSYEQYF.

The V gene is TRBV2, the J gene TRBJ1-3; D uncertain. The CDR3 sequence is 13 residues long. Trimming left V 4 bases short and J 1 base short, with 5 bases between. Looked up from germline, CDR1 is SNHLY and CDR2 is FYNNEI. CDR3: CASSVTSGNTIYF. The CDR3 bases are TGTGCCAGCAGTGTTACATCTGGAAACACCATATATTTT.

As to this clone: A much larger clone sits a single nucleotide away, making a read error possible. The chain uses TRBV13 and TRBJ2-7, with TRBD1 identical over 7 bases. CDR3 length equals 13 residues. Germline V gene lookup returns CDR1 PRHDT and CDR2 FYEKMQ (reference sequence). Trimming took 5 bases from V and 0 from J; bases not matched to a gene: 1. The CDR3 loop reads CASSRDSSYEQYF. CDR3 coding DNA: TGTGCCAGCAGCCGGGACAGCTCCTACGAGCAGTACTTC.

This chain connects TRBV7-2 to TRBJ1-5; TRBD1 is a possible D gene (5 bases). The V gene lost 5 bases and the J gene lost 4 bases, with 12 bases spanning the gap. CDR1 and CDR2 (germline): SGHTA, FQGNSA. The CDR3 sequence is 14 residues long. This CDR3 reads CASSPQRGNQPQHF. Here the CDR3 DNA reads TGTGCCAGCAGCCCCCAACGGGGGAATCAGCCCCAGCATTTT. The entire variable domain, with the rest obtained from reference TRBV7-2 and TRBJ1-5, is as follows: GAGVSQSPSNKVTEKGKDVELRCDPISGHTALYWYRQSLGQGLEFLIYFQGNSAPDKSGLPSDRFSAERTGGSVSTLTIQRTQQEDSAVYLCASSPQRGNQPQHFGDGTRLSIL.

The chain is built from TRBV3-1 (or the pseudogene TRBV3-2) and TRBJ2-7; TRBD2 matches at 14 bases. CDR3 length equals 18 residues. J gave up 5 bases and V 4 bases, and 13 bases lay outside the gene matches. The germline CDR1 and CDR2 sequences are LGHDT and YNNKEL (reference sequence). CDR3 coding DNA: TGTGCCAGCAGCCCTCAAGTGACTAGCGGGGGGGAGCACAACGAGCAGTACTTC. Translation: CASSPQVTSGGEHNEQYF.

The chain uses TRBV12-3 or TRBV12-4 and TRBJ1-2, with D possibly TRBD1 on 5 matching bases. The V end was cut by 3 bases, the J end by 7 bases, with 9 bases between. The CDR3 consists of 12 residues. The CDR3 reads CASSLGRGGYTF. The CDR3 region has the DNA TGTGCCAGCAGTTTGGGTAGGGGTGGCTACACCTTC.